The rows below give T cell receptor beta chains drawn from one sample of a study of T cell repertoires in cytomegalovirus infection. TCRdb re-derived calls from the reads in MiXCR, one entry per CDR3 protein. The sample consists of over 250,000 distinct CDR3 sequences, 20% to 25% of them appearing once. Their cognate antigens are unknown. This sample comprised cultured PBMCs, obtained from culture after CMV antigen stimulation. Every receptor here comes from a human donor in good health (CMV status not recorded). Some clones in this sample may be carry-over from other donors' samples. The CDR3 runs from the conserved cysteine through the conserved F or W. Fields, in order: V gene, D gene, J gene, clone size, CDR3 DNA, CDR3 protein. The D gene is left open where the match is weak. Not every row has a clone size; where given, it reads once, few, many or a size class.

>TRBV7-2|-|TRBJ2-2|few
TGTGCCAGCAGCTTAACCCGGGACACCCGAGCCACCGGGGAGCTGTTTTTT
CASSLTRDTRATGELFF
>TRBV20-1|-|TRBJ2-7|-
TGCAGTGCGACAGGTCGAAGCTCCTACGAGCAGTACTTC
CSATGRSSYEQYF
>TRBV25-1|-|TRBJ1-1|few
TGTGCCAGCAGTGCGCGAGCTTACACTGAAGCTTTCTTT
CASSARAYTEAFF
>TRBV4-1|-|TRBJ1-3|few
TGCGCCAGCAGCCAATCTACCACACTTGGGGGTACTGACACCATATATTTT
CASSQSTTLGGTDTIYF
>TRBV7-2|-|TRBJ1-2|many
TGTGCCAGCAGCTCCCTGGGGGGAGACTATGGCTACACCTTC
CASSSLGGDYGYTF
>TRBV4-1|-|TRBJ2-1|few
TGCGCCAGCAGCTACAACAATGAGCAGTTCTTC
CASSYNNEQFF
>TRBV28|-|TRBJ1-5|-
TGTGCCAGCAACTGGGGAGATCAGCCCCAGCATTTT
CASNWGDQPQHF
>TRBV7-9|-|TRBJ2-2|many
TGTGCCAGCAGTGGCCCGAGAATAAATCCCGGGGAGCTGTTTTTT
CASSGPRINPGELFF
>TRBV7-8|TRBD1|TRBJ2-1|many
TGTGCCAGCAGCTTAGGGACAGGGTTTGGTGAGCAGTTCTTC
CASSLGTGFGEQFF
>TRBV10-3|TRBD1|TRBJ1-3|-
TGTGCCATCAGTCCCGGACAGGACTCTGGAAACACCATATATTTT
CAISPGQDSGNTIYF
>TRBV19|-|TRBJ2-7|-
TGTGCCAGTAGTGTGGGGCCCTACGAGCAGTACTTC
CASSVGPYEQYF
>TRBV18|-|TRBJ1-5|few
TGTGCCAGCTCACCCACGAGCAGGGGCAATCAGCCCCAGCATTTT
CASSPTSRGNQPQHF
>TRBV6-2/TRBV6-3|TRBD2|TRBJ2-1|-
TGTGCCAGCAGCAGCGGACTAGCGGGAGACTACAATGAGCAGTTCTTC
CASSSGLAGDYNEQFF
>TRBV19|TRBD2|TRBJ2-1|few
TGTGCCAGTAGTATAGGGCTAGCGGGAGTAGGTGAGCAGTTCTTC
CASSIGLAGVGEQFF
>TRBV11-2|-|TRBJ1-6|many
TGTGCCAGCAGCTTAACAGGGCAGGTCTCACCCCTCCACTTT
CASSLTGQVSPLHF
>TRBV19|-|TRBJ1-4|few
TGTGCCAGTAGTATTAGCGGTCGCGAAAAACTGTTTTTT
CASSISGREKLFF
>TRBV7-2|-|TRBJ2-3|many
TGTGCCAGCAGGAACCCCGGGGATACGCAGTATTTT
CASRNPGDTQYF
>TRBV7-2|-|TRBJ1-5|many
TGTGCCAGCAGCTTGAATACAGATCAGCCCCAGCATTTT
CASSLNTDQPQHF
>TRBV7-8|-|TRBJ2-1|many
TGTGCCAGCAGCTCCATCATGGCCCACCCCTACAATGAGCAGTTCTTC
CASSSIMAHPYNEQFF
>TRBV7-2|-|TRBJ2-3|many
TGTGCCAGCAGAGAACAGGGGCGGGGAGATACGCAGTATTTT
CASREQGRGDTQYF
>TRBV7-6|TRBD2|TRBJ2-3|many
TGTGCCAGCAGCTTTCCGACTAGCGGGGATACGCAGTATTTT
CASSFPTSGDTQYF
>TRBV5-1|-|TRBJ1-2|few
TGCGCCAGCAGCGGGGGCAGCAACTATGTCTACACCTTC
CASSGGSNYVYTF